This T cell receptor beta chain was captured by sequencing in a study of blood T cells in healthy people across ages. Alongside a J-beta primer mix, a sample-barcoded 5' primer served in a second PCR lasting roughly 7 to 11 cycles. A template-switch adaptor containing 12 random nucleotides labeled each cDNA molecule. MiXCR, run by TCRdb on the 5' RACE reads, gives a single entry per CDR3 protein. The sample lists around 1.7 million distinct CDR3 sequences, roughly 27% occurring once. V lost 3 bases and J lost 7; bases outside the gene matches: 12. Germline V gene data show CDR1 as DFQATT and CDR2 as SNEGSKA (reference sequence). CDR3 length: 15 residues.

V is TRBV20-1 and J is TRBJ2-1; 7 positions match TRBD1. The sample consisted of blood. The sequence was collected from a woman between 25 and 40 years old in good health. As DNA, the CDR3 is TGCAGTGCTAGTGTCTTAGGGGGCTCTACGAATGAGCAGTTCTTC. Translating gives CSASVLGGSTNEQFF.